This TCR beta chain originates from a study of CD8+ T cells in alopecia areata (dated by TCRdb to 2017 to 2018). Study-wide context: Treated patients were enrolled in an open-label pilot trial of oral tofacitinib, 5 to 10 mg twice daily, for moderate-to-severe alopecia areata. immunoSEQ multiplex PCR using 35 Vbeta forward primers and 13 Jbeta reverse primers was used to amplify TCRbeta CDR3 regions. To study T cell clonal expansion in alopecia areata, the researchers applied high-throughput TCRbeta sequencing to both the C3H/HeJ mouse model and human patients. Biopsies were taken from tofacitinib-treated patients at baseline and at 4 and 24 weeks of treatment, and a later scalp biopsy was taken in several of the tofacitinib-treated patients. On the human side, TCRbeta sequencing was run on scalp tissue and on sorted CD4+ and CD8+ peripheral blood T cells from healthy controls and from alopecia areata patients with either patchy or totalis/universalis disease. RNA was obtained with the PAXgene miRNA kit for fixed scalp, the miRNeasy kit for PBMCs, and the RNeasy kit for mouse skin. Scalp clonality was compared among normal scalp (n=4), patchy alopecia areata scalp (n=8), and alopecia totalis/universalis scalp (n=8). Patients received tofacitinib for 6 to 18 months and were then followed off drug for 6 months to check for delayed response and recurrence.

The time point label of this sample denotes: baseline before oral tofacitinib. Lesional scalp punch biopsies and peripheral blood were obtained from alopecia areata patients. PBMCs were isolated by density centrifugation and stained for CD3, CD4 and CD8, and CD4+ and CD8+ T cells were sorted on a FACSAria. Spanning cysteine to phenylalanine, the CDR3 consists of 10 amino acids. Of the read, only the CDR3 DNA is kept; its 30 bases are in frame from base 1. V sheds 7 bases and J sheds 6 bases, leaving 7 bases between their ends. Sequences GTSNPN (CDR1) and SVGIG (CDR2) are obtained from the germline V gene (reference sequence). Summary of the overall study and its limitations: Higher clonality and more expanded CD8+ clones were observed in lesional scalp than in normal scalp, particularly in alopecia totalis/universalis, a finding suggestive of antigenic drive. Compared with mice, TCR sequences shared between patients were less clear, possibly partly because of HLA diversity across the patient population. Resident alphabeta T cells in normal human skin are also sequenced, complicating scalp TCR repertoire analysis, unlike mouse skin dominated by gammadelta T cells.

To prepare the library, the immunoSEQ multiplex PCR assay was applied. For TCR sequencing, RNA was extracted from every sample and reverse transcribed into cDNA to serve as template. First-strand cDNA was synthesized with SuperScript III using a 2:1 mix of oligo-dT and random hexamers. A synthetic immune receptor repertoire was used to gauge amplification bias, and whatever bias remained was removed computationally. As for the authors' bioinformatics: Raw reads were preprocessed for error removal, and CDR3 was defined according to IMGT conventions as running from the conserved cysteine to phenylalanine. Clonality was computed by normalizing Shannon entropy by log2 of the number of productive unique TCRs and subtracting the result from 1. Whether each scalp clone was CD4 or CD8 was inferred by checking scalp TCRbeta sequences against the CD4 and CD8 repertoires from sorted blood. TCRdb took over this immuneACCESS table, retaining in-frame rearrangements with V and J assigned. Such tables are incomplete; in checked studies, under half of the missing clones stem from an unresolved V gene, and the remainder is unexplained. V and J calls and clone size are copied from that table; D and trimming were computed from the DNA. The sample table contains some 240,000 clones; only one count was recorded for 57% of them. Just over 0.45% of the sample comes from the top ten.

Comment on this clone: Its cognate antigen has yet to be identified. Base qualities were left out, and no much larger clone turns up one base away.

The rearrangement combines TRBV30 with TRBJ1-3, with the D gene call left open. The source material was CD4+ T cells sorted from blood, sampled at week 0. The receptor was isolated from a human donor with alopecia areata. The base sequence is TGTGCCTCTCATTCAAACACCATATATTTT. It codes for CASHSNTIYF.